This T cell receptor beta chain stems from a study of blood T cell repertoires in COVID-19. Study-wide background: Specimens from acute and convalescent COVID-19 originated in the United States, Italy and Spain.

Authors' analysis steps: Amplification from reference gene primers served as the basis for estimated nucleated cell counts. TCRdb keeps only in-frame clones here, not all; method: immunoSEQ multiplex PCR. From that table come the V and J calls and clone size; the DNA was used to work out D and trimming. The sample lists approximately 120,000 clones, about 93% occurring once. Seattle patients were enrolled while actively infected and followed longitudinally. The source is a man between 45 and 60 years old with COVID-19, enrolled during active disease. The specimen sequenced was peripheral blood.

The CDR3, as DNA: TGTGCCAGCAGCTCAAACGGGAAGACCCAGTACTTC. As protein: CASSSNGKTQYF. The chain couples TRBV12-3 or TRBV12-4 to TRBJ2-5, with a weak D call TRBD2 (5 bases). CDR3 length equals 12 residues. V was clipped by 6 bases and J by 6 bases, with 11 bases between them.